This entry is about one T cell receptor beta chain. Building of the TCR beta libraries involved iRepertoire HTBI primers and Arm-PCR of CDR3 regions. TCRdb re-called the multiplex PCR reads through MiXCR, storing one row per CDR3 protein. The profile shows over 250,000 distinct CDR3 sequences, under 25% of them singletons. The data were taken from a study of regulatory T cells in long-lasting Graves disease. As to time point: persistent/refractory GD, antithyroid drugs over 5 years with positive TRAb. RNA isolated from PBMCs was used to make the TCR library. Specimen: peripheral blood mononuclear cells (PBMCs), collected when the disease was refractory, from a patient treated with antithyroid drugs. The receptor's source is a female donor with Graves disease.

CDR3 sequence: CASSKEVGLAGGPPPNEQFF. The DNA of the CDR3 is TGTGCCAGCAGTAAGGAAGTGGGACTAGCGGGAGGGCCCCCCCCCAATGAGCAGTTCTTC. The chain combines TRBV9 with TRBJ2-1, with 16 nucleotides matching TRBD2. CDR3 length: 20 residues. Germline V CDR1 and CDR2: SGDLS, YYNGEE. V lost 5 bases and J lost 6; bases outside the gene matches: 17.